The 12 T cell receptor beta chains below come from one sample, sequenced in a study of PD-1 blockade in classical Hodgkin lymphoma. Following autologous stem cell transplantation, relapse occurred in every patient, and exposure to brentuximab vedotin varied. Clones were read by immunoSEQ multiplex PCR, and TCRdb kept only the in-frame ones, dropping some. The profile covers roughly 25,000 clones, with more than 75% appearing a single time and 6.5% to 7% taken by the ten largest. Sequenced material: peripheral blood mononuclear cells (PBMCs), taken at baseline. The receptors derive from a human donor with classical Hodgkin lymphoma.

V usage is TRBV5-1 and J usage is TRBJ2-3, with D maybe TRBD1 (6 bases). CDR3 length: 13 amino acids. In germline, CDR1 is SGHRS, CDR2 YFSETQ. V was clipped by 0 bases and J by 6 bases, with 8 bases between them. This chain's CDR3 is CASSLEGVDTQYF. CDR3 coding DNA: TGCGCCAGCAGCTTGGAGGGGGTGGATACGCAGTATTTT.

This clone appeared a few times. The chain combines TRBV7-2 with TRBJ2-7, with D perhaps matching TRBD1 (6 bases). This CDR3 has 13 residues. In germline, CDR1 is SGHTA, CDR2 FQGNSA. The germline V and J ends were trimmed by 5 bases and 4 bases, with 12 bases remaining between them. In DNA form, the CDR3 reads TGTGCCAGCAGCCTGGGGGCGTTTTACGAGCAGTACTTC. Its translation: CASSLGAFYEQYF.

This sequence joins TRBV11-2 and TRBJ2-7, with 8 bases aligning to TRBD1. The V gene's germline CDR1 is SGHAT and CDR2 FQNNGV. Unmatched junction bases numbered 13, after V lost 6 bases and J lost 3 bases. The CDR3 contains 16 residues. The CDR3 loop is CASRRSGQGANYEQYF. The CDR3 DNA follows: TGTGCCAGCAGGCGAAGCGGGCAGGGGGCAAACTACGAGCAGTACTTC.

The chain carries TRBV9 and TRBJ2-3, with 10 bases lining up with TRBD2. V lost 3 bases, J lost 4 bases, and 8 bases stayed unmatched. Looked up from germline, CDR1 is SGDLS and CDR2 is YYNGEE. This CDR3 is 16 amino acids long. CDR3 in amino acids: CASSGLSGGASDTQYF. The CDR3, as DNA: TGTGCCAGCAGCGGCCTGAGCGGGGGGGCCTCAGATACGCAGTATTTT.

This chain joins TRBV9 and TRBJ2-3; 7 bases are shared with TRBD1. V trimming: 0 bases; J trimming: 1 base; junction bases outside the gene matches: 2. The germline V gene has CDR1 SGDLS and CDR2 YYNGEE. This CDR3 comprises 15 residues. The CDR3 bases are TGTGCCAGCAGCGTAGCACAGGGGCGCACAGATACGCAGTATTTT. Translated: CASSVAQGRTDTQYF.

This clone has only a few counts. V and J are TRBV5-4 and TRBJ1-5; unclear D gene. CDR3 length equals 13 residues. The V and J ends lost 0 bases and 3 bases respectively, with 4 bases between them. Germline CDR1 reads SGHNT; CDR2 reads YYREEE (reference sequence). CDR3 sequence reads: CASSLAPNQPQHF. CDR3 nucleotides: TGTGCCAGCAGCTTGGCCCCCAATCAGCCCCAGCATTTT.

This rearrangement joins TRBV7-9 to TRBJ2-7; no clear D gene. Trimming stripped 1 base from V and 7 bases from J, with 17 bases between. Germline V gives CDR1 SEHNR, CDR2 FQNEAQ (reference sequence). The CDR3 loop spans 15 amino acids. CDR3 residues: CASSLDGLEGWEQYF. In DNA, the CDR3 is TGTGCCAGCAGCTTAGATGGGCTAGAAGGGTGGGAGCAGTACTTC.

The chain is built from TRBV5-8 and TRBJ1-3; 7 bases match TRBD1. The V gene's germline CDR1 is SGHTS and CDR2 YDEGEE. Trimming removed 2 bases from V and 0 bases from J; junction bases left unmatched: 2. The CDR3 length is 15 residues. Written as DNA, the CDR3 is TGTGCCAGCAGCTTAGGGACAGTCTCTGGAAACACCATATATTTT. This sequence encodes CASSLGTVSGNTIYF.

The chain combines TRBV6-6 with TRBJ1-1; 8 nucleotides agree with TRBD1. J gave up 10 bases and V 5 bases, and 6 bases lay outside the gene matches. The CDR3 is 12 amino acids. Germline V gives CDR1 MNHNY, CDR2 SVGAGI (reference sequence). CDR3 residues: CASSHPTGAAFF. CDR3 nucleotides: TGTGCCAGCAGTCACCCGACAGGGGCAGCTTTCTTT.

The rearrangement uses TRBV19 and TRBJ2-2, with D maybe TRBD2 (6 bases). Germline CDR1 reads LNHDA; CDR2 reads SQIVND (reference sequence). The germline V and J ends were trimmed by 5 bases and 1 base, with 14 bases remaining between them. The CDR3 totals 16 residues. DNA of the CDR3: TGTGCCAGTAGTTTTACCGGGACTGGGAACACCGGGGAGCTGTTTTTT. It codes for CASSFTGTGNTGELFF. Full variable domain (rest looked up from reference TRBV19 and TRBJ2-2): DGGITQSPKYLFRKEGQNVTLSCEQNLNHDAMYWYRQDPGQGLRLIYYSQIVNDFQKGDIAEGYSVSREKKESFPLTVTSAQKNPTAFYLCASSFTGTGNTGELFFGEGSRLTVL.

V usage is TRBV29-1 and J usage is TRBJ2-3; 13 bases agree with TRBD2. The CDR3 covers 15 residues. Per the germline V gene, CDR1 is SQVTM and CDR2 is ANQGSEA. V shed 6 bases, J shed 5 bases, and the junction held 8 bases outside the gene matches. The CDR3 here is CSVPGLAGRQDTQYF. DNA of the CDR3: TGCAGCGTACCGGGACTAGCGGGGAGACAAGATACGCAGTATTTT.

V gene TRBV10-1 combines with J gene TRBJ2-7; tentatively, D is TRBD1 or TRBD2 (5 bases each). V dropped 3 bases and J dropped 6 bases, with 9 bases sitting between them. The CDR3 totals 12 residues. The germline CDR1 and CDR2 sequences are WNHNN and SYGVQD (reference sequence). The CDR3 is CASSERGPEQYF. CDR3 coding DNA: TGCGCCAGCAGTGAACGGGGACCCGAGCAGTACTTC.